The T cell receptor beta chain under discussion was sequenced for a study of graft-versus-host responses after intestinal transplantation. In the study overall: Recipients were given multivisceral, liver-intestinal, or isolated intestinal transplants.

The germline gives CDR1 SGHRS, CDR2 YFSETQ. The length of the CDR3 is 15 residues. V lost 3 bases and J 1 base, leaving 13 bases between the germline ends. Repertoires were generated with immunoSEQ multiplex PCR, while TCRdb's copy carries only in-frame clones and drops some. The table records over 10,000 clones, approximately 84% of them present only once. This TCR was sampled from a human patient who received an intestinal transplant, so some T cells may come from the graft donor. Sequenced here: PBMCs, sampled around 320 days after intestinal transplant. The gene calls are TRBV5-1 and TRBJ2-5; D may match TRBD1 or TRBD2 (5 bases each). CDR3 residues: CASSSHPGTQETQYF. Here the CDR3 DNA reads TGCGCCAGCAGCTCCCACCCCGGGACCCAAGAGACCCAGTACTTC.